The clone carrying this T cell receptor (beta chain) was detected a few times. This CDR3 contains 14 residues. V was pared by 2 bases and J by 7 bases, with 5 bases of the junction left unmatched. Germline CDR1 SGHTA, CDR2 FQGNSA. The sample originates from a study of blood T cell repertoires in COVID-19. Across the study: Some COVID-19 samples were acute and others convalescent; all came from the United States, Italy and Spain. Sources were T cells, B-cell-depleted T cells, or PBMCs; the material itself was cDNA or gDNA.

The method was immunoSEQ multiplex PCR; TCRdb's version includes in-frame clones alone and lacks a portion of them. Of about 350,000 clones in the sample, over 70% were seen once. A Seattle source enrolled patients during active infection and followed them longitudinally. This chain joins TRBV7-2 and TRBJ2-7; 10 bases are a match to TRBD2. The TCR sequence derives from a woman aged 45 to 65 with COVID-19, enrolled during active disease. Sequenced: peripheral blood. Written as DNA, the CDR3 is TGTGCCAGCAGCTTAATGGGACTAGCGTATGAGCAGTACTTC. Its protein product is CASSLMGLAYEQYF. Together with reference TRBV7-2 and TRBJ2-7, the CDR3 gives the full variable domain: GAGVSQSPSNKVTEKGKDVELRCDPISGHTALYWYRQSLGQGLEFLIYFQGNSAPDKSGLPSDRFSAERTGGSVSTLTIQRTQQEDSAVYLCASSLMGLAYEQYFGPGTRLTVT.